A single sample gave rise to the 8 T cell receptor beta chains below, sequenced in a study of neurological immune-mediated disorders. TCRdb re-analysed the 5' RACE reads in MiXCR, keeping a single row per CDR3 protein. The table shows 50,000 or so distinct CDR3 sequences, with approximately 10% occurring only once. Sequenced sample: PBMCs. The receptors originated from a woman in her thirties or forties with HTLV-1-associated myelopathy (HAM/TSP).

This clonotype came up many times. The rearrangement links TRBV5-1 to TRBJ2-5; TRBD2 agrees at 9 bases. CDR1 is SGHRS and CDR2 is YFSETQ in the germline V gene. V gave up 4 bases and J gave up 6 bases; unmatched junction bases: 10. The CDR3 extends over 15 amino acids. In nucleotides, the CDR3 is TGCGCCAGCAGCGTAGCGGGGGAGCCCATGAAGACCCAGTACTTC. It is translated as CASSVAGEPMKTQYF.

Ten or more counts support this clonotype. V is TRBV15 and J is TRBJ1-2; 7 nucleotides agree with TRBD1. The CDR3 extends over 16 amino acids. Germline V gene data show CDR1 as LNHNV and CDR2 as YYDKDF (reference sequence). The junction had 6 bases not matched to a gene; V was cut back by 1 base and J by 1 base. DNA for the CDR3: TGTGCCACCAGCAGAGGTGGGACAGCGAATAACTATGGCTACACCTTC. It is translated as CATSRGGTANNYGYTF. The whole variable domain, remainder taken from reference TRBV15 and TRBJ1-2, is DAMVIQNPRYQVTQFGKPVTLSCSQTLNHNVMYWYQQKSSQAPKLLFHYYDKDFNNEADTPDNFQSRRPNTSFCFLDIRSPGLGDTAMYLCATSRGGTANNYGYTFGSGTRLTVV.

The sample holds many counts of this clonotype. The V and J genes are TRBV24-1 and TRBJ2-2; unclear D gene. The germline V gene has CDR1 KGHDR and CDR2 SFDVKD. The V end lost 4 bases, the J end lost 4 bases, and 12 bases lay between the germline ends. CDR3 length: 15 amino acids. CDR3 DNA: TGTGCCACCAGTGACCCCCCCAGTACCACCGGGGAGCTGTTTTTT. It specifies CATSDPPSTTGELFF.

This clonotype appeared many times. The chain recombines TRBV15 with TRBJ2-3; 10 bases agree with TRBD2. The ends lost 1 base at V and 5 bases at J; junction bases unmatched: 3. Looked up from germline, CDR1 is LNHNV and CDR2 is YYDKDF (reference sequence). This CDR3 comprises 15 residues. CDR3 DNA sequence: TGTGCCACCAGCAGAGCTAGCGGGGGAGGAGATACGCAGTATTTT. Amino acids: CATSRASGGGDTQYF. The whole variable domain, filled in from reference TRBV15 and TRBJ2-3, reads DAMVIQNPRYQVTQFGKPVTLSCSQTLNHNVMYWYQQKSSQAPKLLFHYYDKDFNNEADTPDNFQSRRPNTSFCFLDIRSPGLGDTAMYLCATSRASGGGDTQYFGPGTRLTVL.

Many counts were recorded for this clonotype. CDR3 bases: TGCAGTGCCGCAGGGGTTAACTATGGCTACACCTTC. This codes for CSAAGVNYGYTF. The chain employs TRBV20-1 and TRBJ1-2; possible D gene TRBD1, 6 bases. This CDR3 is 12 amino acids long. Germline lookup yields CDR1 DFQATT and CDR2 SNEGSKA (reference sequence). Trimming took off 6 bases at V and 1 base at J, with 9 bases between the two ends.

Many counts were recorded for this clonotype. The CDR3 nucleotides are TGTGCCAGCAGGAGGGGTCTCTCCTACAATGAGCAGTTCTTC. Encoded protein: CASRRGLSYNEQFF. The J gene is TRBJ2-1, the V gene TRBV12-3 or TRBV12-4, with D possibly being TRBD1 or TRBD2 (5 bases each). Trimming shortened V by 6 bases and J by 0 bases, and 9 bases separated the two germline ends. This CDR3 is built from 14 residues.

The sample holds many counts of this clonotype. The rearrangement links TRBV27 to TRBJ2-7; TRBD1 agrees at 7 bases. V was clipped by 6 bases and J by 3 bases; unmatched bases: 2. Germline CDR1 is MNHEY and CDR2 is SMNVEV (reference sequence). The length of the CDR3 is 12 residues. The CDR3: CASRTGLYEQYF. CDR3 DNA: TGTGCCAGCAGGACAGGGCTCTACGAGCAGTACTTC.

This clonotype was found many times. The chain recombines TRBV5-1 with TRBJ2-7; 8 positions match TRBD2. The CDR3 is 15 amino acids. The J segment lost 6 bases and the V segment lost 2 bases, leaving 10 bases of the junction unmatched. In germline, CDR1 is SGHRS, CDR2 YFSETQ. CDR3 residues: CASSLGGGTRTEQYF. Written as DNA, the CDR3 is TGCGCCAGCAGCTTAGGTGGTGGGACTAGAACCGAGCAGTACTTC. Using reference TRBV5-1 and TRBJ2-7 for the parts outside the CDR3, the full variable domain is KAGVTQTPRYLIKTRGQQVTLSCSPISGHRSVSWYQQTPGQGLQFLFEYFSETQRNKGNFPGRFSGRQFSNSRSEMNVSTLELGDSALYLCASSLGGGTRTEQYFGPGTRLTVT.